This TCR beta chain was observed in a study of control samples from healthy donors and cancer patients. TCRdb's copy holds only in-frame clones and misses some; the assay was immunoSEQ multiplex PCR. Here the sample spans 210,000 or so clones, 90% to 95% being singletons. This CDR3 is built from 15 residues. Germline V gene sequence: CDR1 LNHDA, CDR2 SQIVND (reference sequence). Trimming removed 1 base from V and 4 bases from J, with 11 bases in between. This chain connects TRBV19 to TRBJ1-5; no firm D call. The sequenced material came from blood. The clonotype was recovered from a man under 40 in good health. This CDR3 reads CASSIAARQNQPQHF. In DNA, the CDR3 is TGTGCCAGTAGTATAGCGGCCAGGCAGAATCAGCCCCAGCATTTT.